The present T cell receptor (beta chain) was sequenced within a study of T cell responses to AZD1222 COVID-19 vaccine. Assay: immunoSEQ multiplex PCR; the TCRdb copy retains only in-frame clones and omits some. The data hold about 220,000 clones, with around 93% observed a single time. This clone was seen only once. Its specificity is not known. Germline CDR1 LGHNT, CDR2 FRNRAP. Trimming left V 5 bases short and J 7 bases short, with 20 bases between. This CDR3 comprises 15 residues. Study results and caveats: Repertoires in all cases were sampled only once the peak T cell response had passed. Reportedly, nearly half the spike-specific TCRs target unmutated variant regions. In a largely white British group with more females than males, clonal diversity was possibly underestimated. Dominant CD4 TCR responses targeted spike regions 160-218 and 743-854.

The starting material was peripheral blood, obtained on day 0 of MenACWY control vaccination. The chain couples TRBV12-5 to TRBJ2-5, with a weak D call TRBD2 (6 bases). The TCR sequence derives from an adult in good health. CDR3 sequence (DNA): TGTGCTAGTGGTCCCCTAGACCAACCGCGGGGGACCCAGTACTTC. This sequence encodes CASGPLDQPRGTQYF.